The clone carrying this T cell receptor (beta chain) was counted between two and nine times. Its antigen is not identified. These data come from a study of cytomegalovirus exposure and HLA in healthy donors. It was with 60 Vbeta and 13 Jbeta primers that the PCR ran. Authors' methods: Later analysis identified 65 million to 80 million unique TCR beta chains, about 10 million shared. Sequenced by immunoSEQ multiplex PCR; TCRdb stores in-frame clones only, minus some. Clone size and the V and J calls come from that table; the DNA yielded D and trimming. The sample records roughly 120,000 clones, about 8.6% being singletons. Study results and caveats: A later analysis showed that HLA-associated TCR beta chains had undergone more clonal expansion than equally common others.

Material for sequencing was PBMCs. This TCR derives from a woman between 35 and 50 years old in good health and CMV-seropositive.

CDR3 in amino acids: CASSVDRGRGNEQFF. The CDR3 bases are TGTGCCAGCAGCGTAGACAGGGGGCGCGGGAATGAGCAGTTCTTC. This rearrangement joins TRBV9 to TRBJ2-1, with 9 bases fitting TRBD1. Germline CDR1 reads SGDLS; CDR2 reads YYNGEE. Trimming at V came to 0 bases and at J to 7 bases, leaving 5 bases not matched to a gene. The CDR3 length is 15 residues.